This TCR beta chain was recorded in a study of blood T cell repertoires in COVID-19. Assay: immunoSEQ multiplex PCR; the TCRdb copy retains only in-frame clones and omits some. The data contain more than 200,000 clones, around 89% of them singletons. CDR1 and CDR2 (germline): SEHNR, FQNEAQ (reference sequence). This CDR3 is built from 17 residues. Trimming pared 1 base from V and 8 bases from J, leaving 18 bases between. This clonotype was obtained from a woman in her twenties or thirties with COVID-19, enrolled during active disease. Sequenced material: peripheral blood. The rearrangement links TRBV7-9 to TRBJ1-6; maybe TRBD1 (6 bases). CDR3: CASSLGGHLLGDSPLHF. The CDR3 DNA sequence: TGTGCCAGCAGCTTAGGGGGACACCTCCTTGGGGATTCACCCCTCCACTTT.